Following are 13 T cell receptor beta chains from one sample sequenced in a study of human T cells and chemical hapten exposure. Time point here: patch test 2, 6 weeks after DPC sensitization. Described treatment: therapeutic diphenylcyclopropenone sensitization with weekly scalp DPC. MiXCR was run by TCRdb on the RACE reads, yielding one entry per CDR3 protein. This sample has 120,000 to 150,000 distinct CDR3 sequences, with roughly 12% found just once. The specimen comprised whole blood, sampled in connection with sensitization to the hapten diphenylcyclopropenone (DPC). All receptors come from a woman aged 45-65 years with alopecia areata. Some clones in this sample may be carry-over from other donors' samples.

This clonotype was seen only a few times. The V and J genes are TRBV7-3 and TRBJ2-3, with D uncertain. V dropped 5 bases and J dropped 1 base, with 10 bases sitting between them. Germline CDR1 and CDR2: SGHTA and FQGTGA. There are 14 residues in the CDR3. CDR3 loop: CASSPTGGTDTQYF. The CDR3 nucleotides read TGTGCCAGCAGCCCGACCGGCGGCACAGATACGCAGTATTTT.

This clonotype came up a few times. This chain joins TRBV7-2 and TRBJ2-5; the D is unclear. Germline loops: CDR1 SGHTA, CDR2 FQGNSA. The germline V and J ends were trimmed by 1 base and 1 base, with 10 bases remaining between them. The CDR3 has 15 residues. The CDR3 bases are TGTGCCAGCAGCTTAGGGGGTAACCTCCAAGAGACCCAGTACTTC. Translating gives CASSLGGNLQETQYF. The full variable domain, in which reference TRBV7-2 and TRBJ2-5 provide the parts outside the CDR3, is GAGVSQSPSNKVTEKGKDVELRCDPISGHTALYWYRQSLGQGLEFLIYFQGNSAPDKSGLPSDRFSAERTGGSVSTLTIQRTQQEDSAVYLCASSLGGNLQETQYFGPGTRLLVL.

In its sample, this clonotype was seen many times. The rearrangement uses TRBV6-5 and TRBJ1-1; the D gene is possibly TRBD1 (5 bases). V was pared by 2 bases and J by 7 bases, with 11 bases between. CDR3 length: 13 amino acids. The germline V gene encodes CDR1 MNHEY and CDR2 SVGAGI. The CDR3 is CASSYRGVGEAFF. The CDR3 nucleotides read TGTGCCAGCAGTTACCGGGGGGTAGGTGAAGCTTTCTTT.

A few counts support this clonotype. The chain is built from TRBV7-9 and TRBJ2-1; 8 nucleotides match TRBD2. V trimming: 0 bases; J trimming: 0 bases; junction bases outside the gene matches: 4. Germline V gene lookup returns CDR1 SEHNR and CDR2 FQNEAQ (reference sequence). This CDR3 is 17 amino acids long. The CDR3: CASSLAGREASYNEQFF. The DNA of the CDR3 is TGTGCCAGCAGCTTAGCAGGGCGGGAGGCCTCCTACAATGAGCAGTTCTTC.

This clonotype was seen a single time. No conserved phenylalanine or tryptophan is present at the end of the CDR3, so a read error is the likely explanation. The V gene is TRBV3-1, the J gene TRBJ2-1; D possibly corresponds to TRBD2 (6 bases). The CDR3 is 15 amino acids. Germline V gene lookup returns CDR1 LGHDT and CDR2 YNNKEL (reference sequence). Trimming took off 7 bases at V and 4 bases at J, with 17 bases between the two ends. The CDR3 here is CASIGGRGRYNEQFS. Written as DNA, the CDR3 is TGTGCCAGCATCGGCGGGCGGGGTAGGTACAATGAGCAGTTCTCC.

The V and J genes are TRBV29-1 and TRBJ1-1, with D unresolved. V was pared by 4 bases and J by 4 bases, with 19 bases between. CDR3 length: 15 amino acids. Looked up from germline, CDR1 is SQVTM and CDR2 is ANQGSEA. The CDR3 DNA is TGCAGCGTTGGTTCGGGAGAGTTCCTGGGCACTGAAGCTTTCTTT. It encodes CSVGSGEFLGTEAFF.

The chain is built from TRBV7-3 and TRBJ2-7; TRBD2 agrees at 7 bases. With 1 base clipped from V and 3 bases from J, the junction kept 3 bases outside the gene matches. Germline-derived CDR1 and CDR2 are SGHTA and FQGTGA. This CDR3 is built from 14 residues. The CDR3 loop reads CASSLKPGGYEQYF. CDR3 DNA sequence: TGTGCCAGCAGCTTAAAGCCGGGAGGCTACGAGCAGTACTTC.

V is TRBV2 and J is TRBJ2-1, with D possibly being TRBD1 or TRBD2 (5 bases each). Trimming took off 3 bases at V and 7 bases at J, with 16 bases between the two ends. Germline CDR1 reads SNHLY; CDR2 reads FYNNEI. The CDR3 consists of 15 residues. The CDR3 sequence: CASSEGTLFMNEQFF. The CDR3 DNA reads as TGTGCCAGCAGTGAGGGGACCTTATTCATGAATGAGCAGTTCTTC. The full variable domain, with the rest looked up from reference TRBV2 and TRBJ2-1, is EPEVTQTPSHQVTQMGQEVILRCVPISNHLYFYWYRQILGQKVEFLVSFYNNEISEKSEIFDDQFSVERPDGSNFTLKIRSTKLEDSAMYFCASSEGTLFMNEQFFGPGTRLTVL.

This clonotype was detected ten times or more. V gene TRBV12-3 or TRBV12-4 combines with J gene TRBJ1-1; TRBD1 is a possible D gene (5 bases). V lost 1 base to trimming and J lost 0 bases, with 6 bases between them. CDR3 length equals 14 residues. The CDR3 nucleotides are TGTGCCAGCAGTTTAGACAGGTTGAACACTGAAGCTTTCTTT. Translating it yields CASSLDRLNTEAFF.

This clonotype was counted only a few times. The chain combines TRBV11-3 with TRBJ2-1; D may be TRBD2 (5 bases). V was pared by 1 base and J by 8 bases, with 12 bases between. In germline, CDR1 is SGHNT, CDR2 YENEEA. This CDR3 spans 14 amino acids. The CDR3 loop reads CASSLGGSVDEQFF. The CDR3 region has the DNA TGTGCCAGCAGCTTAGGAGGTAGCGTCGATGAGCAGTTCTTC.

This clonotype was counted between two and nine times. The chain couples TRBV28 to TRBJ2-1, with no clear D. This CDR3 region has 14 residues. Trimming took off 2 bases at V and 2 bases at J, with 7 bases between the two ends. Germline values: CDR1 MDHEN, CDR2 SYDVKM. The CDR3 reads CASSLEQAYNEQFF. The CDR3 coding sequence is TGTGCCAGCAGTTTAGAACAAGCCTACAATGAGCAGTTCTTC.

In its sample, this clonotype was seen many times. The chain uses TRBV20-1 and TRBJ2-3; 8 nucleotides match TRBD2. The CDR3 runs to 15 residues. The V segment lost 5 bases and the J segment 4 bases; nucleotides outside the gene matches: 11. The germline gives CDR1 DFQATT, CDR2 SNEGSKA (reference sequence). The CDR3 nucleotides read TGCAGTGCTTATACCGCAGCGGGAGCCTCAGATACGCAGTATTTT. Translating it yields CSAYTAAGASDTQYF.

This chain uses TRBV7-2 with TRBJ2-7; tentative D call: TRBD2 (6 bases). In germline, CDR1 is SGHTA, CDR2 FQGNSA. The CDR3 is made up of 13 amino acids. The V end was cut by 2 bases, the J end by 7 bases, with 12 bases between. The CDR3 region is CASSLPSAGEQYF. In DNA, the CDR3 is TGTGCCAGCAGCTTACCCTCGGCGGGAGAGCAGTACTTC.